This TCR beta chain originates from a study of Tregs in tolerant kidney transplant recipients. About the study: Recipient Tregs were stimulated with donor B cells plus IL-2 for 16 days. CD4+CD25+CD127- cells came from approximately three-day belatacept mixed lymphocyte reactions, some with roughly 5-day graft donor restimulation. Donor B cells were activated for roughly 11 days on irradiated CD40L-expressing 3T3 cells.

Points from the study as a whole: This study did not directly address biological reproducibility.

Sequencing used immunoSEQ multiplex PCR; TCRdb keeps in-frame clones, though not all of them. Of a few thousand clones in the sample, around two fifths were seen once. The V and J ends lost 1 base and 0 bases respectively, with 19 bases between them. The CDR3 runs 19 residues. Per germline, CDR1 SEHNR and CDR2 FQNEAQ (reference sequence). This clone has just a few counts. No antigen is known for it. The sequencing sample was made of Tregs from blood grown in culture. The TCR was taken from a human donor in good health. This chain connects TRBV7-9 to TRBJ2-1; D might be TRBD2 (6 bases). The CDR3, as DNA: TGTGCCAGCAGCTTAGGCTACAGCCAGGTCGGGAGCTCCTACAATGAGCAGTTCTTC. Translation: CASSLGYSQVGSSYNEQFF.